Each of the 13 T cell receptor beta chains below was sequenced from the same sample in a study of blood T cell repertoires in COVID-19. TCRdb's copy holds only in-frame clones and misses some; the assay was immunoSEQ multiplex PCR. The sample gives about 480,000 clones, 85% to 90% of which show up once; about 2% is in the top ten. The sample comprised PBMCs or T cells enriched from blood (not recorded which). The receptors were sampled from a woman aged 40 to 50 who had recovered from COVID-19.

This chain uses TRBV6-1 with TRBJ1-5; no definite D call. Germline V lookup: CDR1 MNHNS, CDR2 SASEGT. This CDR3 is built from 13 residues. With 4 bases removed from V and 7 bases from J, the gap between germline ends came to 11 bases. CDR3 protein: CASSVREEQPQHF. CDR3 sequence (DNA): TGTGCCAGCAGTGTACGTGAGGAGCAGCCCCAGCATTTT.

Written as DNA, the CDR3 is TGTGCCAGCAGCCGATTCTCCGGGACTTTCACCGGGGAGCTGTTTTTT. Amino acids: CASSRFSGTFTGELFF. The chain recombines TRBV11-3 with TRBJ2-2, with D maybe TRBD2 (6 bases). Germline CDR1 is SGHNT and CDR2 is YENEEA. Trimming removed 5 bases at V and 4 bases at J, with 17 bases between. CDR3 size: 16 residues.

The J gene is TRBJ2-6, the V gene TRBV18, with D unclear. With 6 bases removed from V and 0 bases from J, the gap between germline ends came to 18 bases. The CDR3 extends over 18 amino acids. From germline, CDR1 is KGHSH and CDR2 LQKENI. The CDR3 DNA follows: TGTGCCAGCTCCGTTGCGTCGAAAGGCGGCTCTGGGGCCAACGTCCTGACTTTC. Its translation: CASSVASKGGSGANVLTF.

The rearrangement joins TRBV3-1 (or the pseudogene TRBV3-2) to TRBJ1-1, with D perhaps TRBD1 (5 bases). V gave up 1 base and J gave up 7 bases, with 16 bases separating them. Germline CDR1 is LGHDT and CDR2 is YNNKEL (reference sequence). The CDR3 is 15 residues long. In DNA form, the CDR3 reads TGTGCCAGCAGCCAAGGTTTCCGGGGAGGGGTTGAAGCTTTCTTT. The encoded protein is CASSQGFRGGVEAFF.

V and J are TRBV29-1 and TRBJ1-2, with TRBD1 matching over 8 bases. V lost 2 bases and J lost 4; bases outside the gene matches: 3. This CDR3 is built from 13 residues. The V gene's germline CDR1 is SQVTM and CDR2 ANQGSEA. The CDR3 spells CSVETDRVYGYTF. The CDR3 coding sequence is TGCAGCGTTGAAACGGACAGGGTCTATGGCTACACCTTC.

The table lists this clone with a count of one. This sequence joins TRBV5-1 and TRBJ2-7; tentative D call: TRBD2 (5 bases). V was shortened by 6 bases and J by 2 bases, with 12 bases between the two germline ends. The CDR3 runs 13 residues. Germline V gene sequence: CDR1 SGHRS, CDR2 YFSETQ. CDR3 sequence: CASTLGGTYEQYF. The CDR3 DNA reads TGCGCCAGCACCCTAGGAGGAACCTACGAGCAGTACTTC.

The rearrangement links TRBV4-3 to TRBJ2-1, with 8 positions matching TRBD2. CDR1 LGHNA and CDR2 YSLEER come from the germline V gene. CDR3 length: 18 residues. Trimming cost V 4 bases and J 5 bases; bases outside gene matches: 16. The CDR3 DNA reads as TGCGCCAGCAGCCTGGGCAACGGGAGGGGAAGGTCGGACAATGAGCAGTTCTTC. Translating gives CASSLGNGRGRSDNEQFF.

The V and J genes are TRBV10-1 and TRBJ1-1, with D uncertain. This CDR3 is built from 14 residues. Trimming removed 7 bases at V and 3 bases at J, with 15 bases between. Germline V gives CDR1 WNHNN, CDR2 SYGVQD (reference sequence). The CDR3 is CASTVSYIDTEAFF. For the CDR3, the DNA is TGCGCCAGCACCGTTTCCTATATCGACACTGAAGCTTTCTTT.

J is TRBJ1-5 and V is TRBV6-1; 10 nucleotides line up with TRBD1. Germline-derived CDR1 and CDR2 are MNHNS and SASEGT. CDR3 length: 18 residues. Unmatched junction bases numbered 15, after V lost 4 bases and J lost 6 bases. The CDR3 region is CASSGTGGSSSWSQPQHF. The CDR3, as DNA: TGTGCCAGCAGTGGGACAGGGGGTTCTTCCTCTTGGAGTCAGCCCCAGCATTTT.

The chain uses TRBV27 and TRBJ1-5, with 8 bases fitting TRBD1. Germline trimming cut 5 bases from V and 7 bases from J; bases unmatched to any gene: 7. The CDR3 covers 14 residues. From germline, CDR1 is MNHEY and CDR2 SMNVEV (reference sequence). The CDR3 DNA reads as TGTGCCAGCAGTACCAGGACAGGGCAACAGCCCCAGCATTTT. Residues: CASSTRTGQQPQHF.

J is TRBJ1-2 and V is TRBV7-6, with 7 bases fitting TRBD1. The CDR3 is 13 residues long. The ends lost 5 bases at V and 10 bases at J; junction bases unmatched: 10. Germline V gene data show CDR1 as SGHVS and CDR2 as FNYEAQ. CDR3 coding DNA: TGTGCCAGCAGCGTTACACGGGACAGTCCCTACACCTTC. It encodes CASSVTRDSPYTF.

The V and J genes are TRBV12-3 or TRBV12-4 and TRBJ1-1, with 8 bases matching TRBD1. The V gene end was trimmed by 5 bases and the J gene end by 7 bases; junction bases not matched to a gene: 6. The CDR3 runs to 13 residues. CDR3 protein: CASSLGQGLEAFF. In DNA, the CDR3 is TGTGCCAGCAGTCTTGGACAGGGCCTTGAAGCTTTCTTT.

This clone appeared a few times. Relative to the germline gene, one junction end is altered; a read error may explain this. This rearrangement joins TRBV2 to TRBJ2-1; 13 nucleotides align to TRBD2. CDR1 and CDR2 (germline): SNHLY, FYNNEI. The length of the CDR3 is 13 residues. CDR3 DNA sequence: TGTGCCAGCAGTGCCGGACTAGCGGGAGAGCTGTTCTTC. Encoded protein: CASSAGLAGELFF.